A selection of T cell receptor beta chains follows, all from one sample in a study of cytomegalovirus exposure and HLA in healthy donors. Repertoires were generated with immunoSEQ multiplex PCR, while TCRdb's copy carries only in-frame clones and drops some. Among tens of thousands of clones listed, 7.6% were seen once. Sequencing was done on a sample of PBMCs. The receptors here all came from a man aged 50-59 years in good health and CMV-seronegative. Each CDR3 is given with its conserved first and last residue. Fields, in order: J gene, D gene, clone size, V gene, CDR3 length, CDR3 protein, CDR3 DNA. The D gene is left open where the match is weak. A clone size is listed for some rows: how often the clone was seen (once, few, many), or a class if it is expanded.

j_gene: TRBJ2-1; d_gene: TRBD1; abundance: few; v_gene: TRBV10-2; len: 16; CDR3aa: CASSGGGTGSYNEQFF; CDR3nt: TGCGCCAGCAGTGGGGGCGGGACAGGCTCCTACAATGAGCAGTTCTTC
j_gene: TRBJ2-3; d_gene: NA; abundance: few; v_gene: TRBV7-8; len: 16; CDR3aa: CASSLETGIRTDTQYF; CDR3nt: TGTGCCAGCAGCTTAGAAACAGGGATAAGGACAGATACGCAGTATTTT
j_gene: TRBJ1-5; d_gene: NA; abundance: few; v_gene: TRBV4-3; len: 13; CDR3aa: CASSQERSQPQHF; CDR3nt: TGCGCCAGCAGCCAAGAGAGATCACAGCCCCAGCATTTT
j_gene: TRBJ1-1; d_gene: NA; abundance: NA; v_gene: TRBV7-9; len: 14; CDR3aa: CASSPRERGTEAFF; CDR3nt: TGTGCCAGCAGCCCGAGGGAAAGAGGCACTGAAGCTTTCTTT
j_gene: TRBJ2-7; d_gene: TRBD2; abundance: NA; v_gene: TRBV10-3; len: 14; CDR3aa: CAISPTSGNNEQYF; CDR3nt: TGTGCCATCAGTCCGACTAGCGGGAACAACGAGCAGTACTTC
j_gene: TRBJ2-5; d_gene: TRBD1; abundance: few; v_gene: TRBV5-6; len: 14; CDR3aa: CASSHQQGEETQYF; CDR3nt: TGTGCCAGCAGCCATCAACAGGGGGAGGAGACCCAGTACTTC
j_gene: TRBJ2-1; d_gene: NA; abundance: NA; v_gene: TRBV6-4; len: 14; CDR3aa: CASTCRGGPNEQFF; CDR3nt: TGTGCCAGCACCTGTCGGGGAGGCCCCAATGAGCAGTTCTTC
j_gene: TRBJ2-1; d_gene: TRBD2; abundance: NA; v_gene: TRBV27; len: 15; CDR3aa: CASSWVGGAYNEQFF; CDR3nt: TGTGCCAGCAGTTGGGTTGGGGGGGCCTACAATGAGCAGTTCTTC
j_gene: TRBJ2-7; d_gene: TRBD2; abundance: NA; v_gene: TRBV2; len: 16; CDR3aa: CASRQRLAGGLNEQYF; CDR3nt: TGTGCCAGCAGGCAACGACTAGCGGGGGGGCTGAACGAGCAGTACTTC
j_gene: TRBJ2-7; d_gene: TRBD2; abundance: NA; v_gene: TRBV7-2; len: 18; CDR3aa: CASSLAGWGLAVSYEQYF; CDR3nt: TGTGCCAGCAGCTTAGCAGGTTGGGGACTAGCGGTATCCTACGAGCAGTACTTC
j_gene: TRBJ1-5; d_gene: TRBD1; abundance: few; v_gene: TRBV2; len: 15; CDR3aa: CASSEDRLRNQPQHF; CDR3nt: TGTGCCAGCAGTGAGGACAGGTTACGAAATCAGCCCCAGCATTTT
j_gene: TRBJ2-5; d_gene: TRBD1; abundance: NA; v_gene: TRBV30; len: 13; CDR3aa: CAWSMGQQETQYF; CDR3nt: TGTGCCTGGTCCATGGGACAGCAAGAGACCCAGTACTTC
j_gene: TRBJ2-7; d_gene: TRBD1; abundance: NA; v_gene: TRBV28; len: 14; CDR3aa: CASSSSGTGDEQYF; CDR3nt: TGTGCCAGCAGTTCGTCCGGGACAGGGGACGAGCAGTACTTC
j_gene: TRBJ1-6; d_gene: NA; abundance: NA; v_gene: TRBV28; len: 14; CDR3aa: CASSYLQGNSPLHF; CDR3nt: TGTGCCAGCAGTTATCTTCAGGGCAATTCACCCCTCCACTTT
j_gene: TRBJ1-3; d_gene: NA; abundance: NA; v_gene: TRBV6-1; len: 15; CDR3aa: CASSEIRYSGNTIYF; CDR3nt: TGTGCCAGCAGTGAAATTCGGTACTCTGGAAACACCATATATTTT
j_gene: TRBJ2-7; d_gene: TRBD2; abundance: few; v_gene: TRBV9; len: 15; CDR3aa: CASSVDLAGGREQYF; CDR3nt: TGTGCCAGCAGCGTAGATTTAGCGGGAGGGCGCGAGCAGTACTTC
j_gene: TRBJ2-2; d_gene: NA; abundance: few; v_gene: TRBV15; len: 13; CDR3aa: CATSKDRTGELFF; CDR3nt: TGTGCCACCAGCAAAGACCGTACCGGGGAGCTGTTTTTT
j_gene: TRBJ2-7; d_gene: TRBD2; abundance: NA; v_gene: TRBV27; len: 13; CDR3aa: CASKLAGAYEQYF; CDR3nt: TGTGCCAGCAAACTAGCGGGGGCCTACGAGCAGTACTTC
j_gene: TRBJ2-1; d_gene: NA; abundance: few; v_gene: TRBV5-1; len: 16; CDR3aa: CASSLEAGRSYNEQFF; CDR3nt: TGCGCCAGCAGCTTGGAGGCGGGGCGTTCCTACAATGAGCAGTTCTTC
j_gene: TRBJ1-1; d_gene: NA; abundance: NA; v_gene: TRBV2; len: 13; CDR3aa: CASRQRESTEAFF; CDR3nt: TGTGCCAGCAGACAAAGGGAGAGCACTGAAGCTTTCTTT
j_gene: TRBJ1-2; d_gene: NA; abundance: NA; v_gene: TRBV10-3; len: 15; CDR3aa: CAISEGGARNYGYTF; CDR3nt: TGTGCCATCAGTGAGGGGGGGGCCCGAAACTATGGCTACACCTTC
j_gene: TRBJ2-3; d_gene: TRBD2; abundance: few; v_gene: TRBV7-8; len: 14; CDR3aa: CASSTSGSTDTQYF; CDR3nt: TGTGCCAGCAGCACTAGCGGCAGCACAGATACGCAGTATTTT
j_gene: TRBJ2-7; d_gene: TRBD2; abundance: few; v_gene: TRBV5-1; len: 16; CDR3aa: CASSLDLAGRNYEQYF; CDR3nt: TGCGCCAGCAGCTTGGACTTAGCGGGGAGGAACTACGAGCAGTACTTC